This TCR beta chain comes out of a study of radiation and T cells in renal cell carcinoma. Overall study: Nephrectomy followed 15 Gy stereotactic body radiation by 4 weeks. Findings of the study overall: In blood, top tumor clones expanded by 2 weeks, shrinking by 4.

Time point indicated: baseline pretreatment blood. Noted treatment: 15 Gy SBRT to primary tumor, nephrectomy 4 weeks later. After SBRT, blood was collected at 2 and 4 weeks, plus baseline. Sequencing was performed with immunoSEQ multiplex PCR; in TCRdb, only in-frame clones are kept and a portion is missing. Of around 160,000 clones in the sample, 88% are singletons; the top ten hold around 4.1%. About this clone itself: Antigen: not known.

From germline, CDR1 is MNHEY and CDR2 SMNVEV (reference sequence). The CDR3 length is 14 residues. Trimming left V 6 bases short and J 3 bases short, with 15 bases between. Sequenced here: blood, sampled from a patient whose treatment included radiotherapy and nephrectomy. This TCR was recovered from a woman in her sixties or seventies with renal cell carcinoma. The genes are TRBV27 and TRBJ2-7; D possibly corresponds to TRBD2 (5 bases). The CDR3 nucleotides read TGTGCCAGCAGCCTAGGGAGTCCATACTACGAGCAGTACTTC. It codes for CASSLGSPYYEQYF.